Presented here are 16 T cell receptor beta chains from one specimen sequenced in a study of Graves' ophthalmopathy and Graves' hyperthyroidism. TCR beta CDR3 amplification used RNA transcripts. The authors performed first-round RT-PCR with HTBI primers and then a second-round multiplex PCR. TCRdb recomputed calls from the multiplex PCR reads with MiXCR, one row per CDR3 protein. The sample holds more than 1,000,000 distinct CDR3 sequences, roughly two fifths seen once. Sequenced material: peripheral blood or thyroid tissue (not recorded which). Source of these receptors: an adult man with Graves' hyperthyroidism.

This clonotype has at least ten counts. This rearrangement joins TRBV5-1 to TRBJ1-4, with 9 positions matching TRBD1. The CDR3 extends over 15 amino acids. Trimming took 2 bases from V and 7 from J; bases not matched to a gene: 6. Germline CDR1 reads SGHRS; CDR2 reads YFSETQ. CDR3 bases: TGCGCCAGCAGCTTTACGGGACAGGGAGGTGAAAAACTGTTTTTT. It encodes CASSFTGQGGEKLFF.

This CDR3 reads CASSLREAGYTF. In nucleotides, the CDR3 is TGTGCCAGCAGTTTAAGGGAAGCTGGCTACACCTTC. V is TRBV28 and J is TRBJ1-2; no clear D gene. V lost 2 bases and J 7 bases, leaving 8 bases between the germline ends. Germline CDR1 and CDR2: MDHEN and SYDVKM. The CDR3 runs to 12 residues.

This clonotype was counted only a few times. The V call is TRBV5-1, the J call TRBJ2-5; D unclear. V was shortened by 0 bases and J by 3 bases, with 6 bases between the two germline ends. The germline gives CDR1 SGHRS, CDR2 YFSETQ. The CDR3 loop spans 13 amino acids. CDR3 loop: CASSLGEKETQYF. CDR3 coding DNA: TGCGCCAGCAGCTTGGGAGAGAAAGAGACCCAGTACTTC.

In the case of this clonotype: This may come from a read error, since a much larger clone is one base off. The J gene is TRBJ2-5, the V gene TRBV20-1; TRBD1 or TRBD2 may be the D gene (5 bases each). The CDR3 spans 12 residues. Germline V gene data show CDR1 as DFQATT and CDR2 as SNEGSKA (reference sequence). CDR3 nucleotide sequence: TGCAGTGCTTGGGACGGGCAAGAGCCCCAGTACTTC. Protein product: CSAWDGQEPQYF.

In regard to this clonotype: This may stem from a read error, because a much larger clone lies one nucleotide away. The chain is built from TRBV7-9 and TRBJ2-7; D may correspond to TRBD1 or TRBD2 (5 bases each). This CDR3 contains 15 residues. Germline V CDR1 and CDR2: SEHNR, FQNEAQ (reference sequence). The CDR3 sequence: CASRSRDGSSYERYF. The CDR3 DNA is TGTGCCAGCAGAAGCCGGGACGGAAGCTCCTACGAGCGGTACTTC.

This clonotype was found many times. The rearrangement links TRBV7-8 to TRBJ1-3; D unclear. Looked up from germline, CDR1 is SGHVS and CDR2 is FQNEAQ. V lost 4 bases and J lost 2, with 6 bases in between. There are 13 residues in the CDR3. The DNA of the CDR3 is TGTGCCAGCAGCTACCCTCCTGGAAACACCATATATTTT. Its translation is CASSYPPGNTIYF.

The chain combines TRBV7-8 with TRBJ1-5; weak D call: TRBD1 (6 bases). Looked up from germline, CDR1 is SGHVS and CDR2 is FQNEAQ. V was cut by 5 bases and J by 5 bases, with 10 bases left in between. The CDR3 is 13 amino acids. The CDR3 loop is CASSRGPDQPQHF. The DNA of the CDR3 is TGTGCCAGCAGCCGGGGGCCGGATCAGCCCCAGCATTTT.

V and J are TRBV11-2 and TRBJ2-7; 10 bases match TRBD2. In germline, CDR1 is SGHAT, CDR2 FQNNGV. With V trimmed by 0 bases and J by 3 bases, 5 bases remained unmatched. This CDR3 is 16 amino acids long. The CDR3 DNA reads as TGTGCCAGCAGCTTAGATCCACGACTAGCGGGCTACGAGCAGTACTTC. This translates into CASSLDPRLAGYEQYF.

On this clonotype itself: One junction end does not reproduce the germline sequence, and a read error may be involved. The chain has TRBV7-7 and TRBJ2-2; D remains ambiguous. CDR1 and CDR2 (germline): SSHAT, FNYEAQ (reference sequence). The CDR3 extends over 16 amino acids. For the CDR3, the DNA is TGTGCCTGCAGCGCCGGGCCGTTATCGAACACCGGGGAGCTGTTTTTT. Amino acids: CACSAGPLSNTGELFF.

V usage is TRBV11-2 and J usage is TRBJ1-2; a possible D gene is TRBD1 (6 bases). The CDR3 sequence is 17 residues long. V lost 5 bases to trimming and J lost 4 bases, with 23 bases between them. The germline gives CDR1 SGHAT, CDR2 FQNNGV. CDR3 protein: CASSPTGRGVVGYGYTF. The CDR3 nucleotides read TGTGCCAGCAGCCCAACAGGGAGGGGGGTTGTCGGCTATGGCTACACCTTC.

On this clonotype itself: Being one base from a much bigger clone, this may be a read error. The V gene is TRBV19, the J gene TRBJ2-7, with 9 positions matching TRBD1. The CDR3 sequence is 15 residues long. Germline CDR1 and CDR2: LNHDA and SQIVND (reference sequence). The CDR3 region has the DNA TGTGCCAGTAGTATTACGGGACAGGGAACCTACGAGCAGTGCTTC. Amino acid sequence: CASSITGQGTYEQCF. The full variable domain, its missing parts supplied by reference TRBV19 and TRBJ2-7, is DGGITQSPKYLFRKEGQNVTLSCEQNLNHDAMYWYRQDPGQGLRLIYYSQIVNDFQKGDIAEGYSVSREKKESFPLTVTSAQKNPTAFYLCASSITGQGTYEQCFGPGTRLTVT.

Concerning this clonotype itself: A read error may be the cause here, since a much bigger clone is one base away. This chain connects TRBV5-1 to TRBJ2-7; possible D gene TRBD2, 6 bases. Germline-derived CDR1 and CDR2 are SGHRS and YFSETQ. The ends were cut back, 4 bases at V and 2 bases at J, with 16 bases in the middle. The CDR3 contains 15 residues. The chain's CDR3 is CASSTALGSPYEQYF. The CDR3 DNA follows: TGCGCCAGCAGCACGGCACTCGGGAGCCCCTACGAGCAGTACTTC.

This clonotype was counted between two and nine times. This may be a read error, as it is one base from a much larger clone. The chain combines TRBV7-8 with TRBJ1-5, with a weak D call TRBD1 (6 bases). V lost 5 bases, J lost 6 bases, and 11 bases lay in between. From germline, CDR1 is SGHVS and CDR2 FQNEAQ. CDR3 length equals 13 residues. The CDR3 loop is CASSADSAQPQHF. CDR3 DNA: TGTGCCAGCAGCGCGGACAGTGCTCAGCCCCAGCATTTT.

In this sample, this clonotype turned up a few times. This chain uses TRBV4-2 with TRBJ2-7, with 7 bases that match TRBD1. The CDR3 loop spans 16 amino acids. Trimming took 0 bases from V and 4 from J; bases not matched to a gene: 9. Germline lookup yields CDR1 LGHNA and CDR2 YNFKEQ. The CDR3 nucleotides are TGTGCCAGCAGCCAAGATCTCGAGGAACAGGGGTACGAGCAGTACTTC. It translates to CASSQDLEEQGYEQYF.

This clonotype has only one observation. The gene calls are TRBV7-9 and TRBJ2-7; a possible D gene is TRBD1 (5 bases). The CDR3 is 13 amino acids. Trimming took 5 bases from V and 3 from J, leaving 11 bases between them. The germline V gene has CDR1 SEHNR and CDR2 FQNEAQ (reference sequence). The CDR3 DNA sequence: TGTGCCAGCAGCATTTTAGGGGACTACGAGCAGTACTTC. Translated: CASSILGDYEQYF.

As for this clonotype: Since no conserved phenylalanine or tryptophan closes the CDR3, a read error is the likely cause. CDR3 sequence reads: CASSPLDSFHEQYL. The CDR3 DNA sequence: TGTGCCAGCTCACCGTTGGACAGTTTCCACGAGCAGTACCTC. V and J are TRBV18 and TRBJ2-7, with D maybe TRBD1 (6 bases). The germline CDR1 and CDR2 sequences are KGHSH and LQKENI. The CDR3 covers 14 residues. V was clipped by 3 bases and J by 5 bases, with 14 bases between them.